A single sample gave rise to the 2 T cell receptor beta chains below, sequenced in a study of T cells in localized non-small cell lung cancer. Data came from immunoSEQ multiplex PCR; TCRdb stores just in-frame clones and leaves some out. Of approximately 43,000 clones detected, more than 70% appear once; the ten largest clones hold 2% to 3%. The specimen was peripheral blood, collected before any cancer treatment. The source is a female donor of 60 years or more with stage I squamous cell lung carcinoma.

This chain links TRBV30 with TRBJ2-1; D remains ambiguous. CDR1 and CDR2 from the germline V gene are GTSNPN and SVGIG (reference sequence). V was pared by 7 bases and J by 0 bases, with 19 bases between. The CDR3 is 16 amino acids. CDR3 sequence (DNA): TGTGCCTCGCGGCTAGGTATGAGTAGCTCCTACAATGAGCAGTTCTTC. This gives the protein CASRLGMSSSYNEQFF.

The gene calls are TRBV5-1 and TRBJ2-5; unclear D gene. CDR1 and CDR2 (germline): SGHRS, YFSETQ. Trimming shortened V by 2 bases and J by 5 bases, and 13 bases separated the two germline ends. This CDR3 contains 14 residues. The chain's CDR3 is CASSLDPTAETQYF. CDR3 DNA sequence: TGCGCCAGCAGCTTAGATCCAACGGCGGAGACCCAGTACTTC.